This T cell receptor beta chain was recorded in a study of control samples from healthy donors and cancer patients. Generated by immunoSEQ multiplex PCR, the TCRdb table keeps only in-frame clones and is missing some. Of 170,000 or so clones detected, just under 95% appear once; the ten largest clones hold almost 1.5%. Trimming left V 2 bases short and J 1 base short, with 5 bases between. The CDR3 is made up of 12 amino acids. Germline V lookup: CDR1 GTSNPN, CDR2 SVGIG (reference sequence). The specimen was blood. The V and J genes are TRBV30 and TRBJ1-1, with no clear D. The sequence came from a man aged 18 to 29 in good health. The DNA of the CDR3 is TGTGCCTGGAGTCATCCGAACACTGAAGCTTTCTTT. Translating gives CAWSHPNTEAFF.